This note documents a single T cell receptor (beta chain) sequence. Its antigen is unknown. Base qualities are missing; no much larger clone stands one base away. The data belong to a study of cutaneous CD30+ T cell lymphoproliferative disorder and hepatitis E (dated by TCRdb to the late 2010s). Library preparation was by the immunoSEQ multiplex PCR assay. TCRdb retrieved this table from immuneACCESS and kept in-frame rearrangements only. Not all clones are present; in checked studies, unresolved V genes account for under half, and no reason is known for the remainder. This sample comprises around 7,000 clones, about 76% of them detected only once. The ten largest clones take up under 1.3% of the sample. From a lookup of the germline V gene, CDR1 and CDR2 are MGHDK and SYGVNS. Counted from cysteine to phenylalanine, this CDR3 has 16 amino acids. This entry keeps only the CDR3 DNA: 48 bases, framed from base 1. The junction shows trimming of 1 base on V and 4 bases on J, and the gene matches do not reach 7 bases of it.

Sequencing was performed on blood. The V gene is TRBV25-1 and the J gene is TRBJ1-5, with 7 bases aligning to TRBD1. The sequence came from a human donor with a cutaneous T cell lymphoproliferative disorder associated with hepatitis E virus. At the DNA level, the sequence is TGTGCCAGCAGTGAATTACAGGGGACAACGAATCAGCCCCAGCATTTT. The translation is CASSELQGTTNQPQHF.